The 7 T cell receptor beta chains below all came from one sample that was sequenced in a study of shared clonotypes between healthy human individuals. The data were produced by immunoSEQ multiplex PCR, yet TCRdb's version contains in-frame clones alone and is incomplete. This table has about 470,000 clones, more than 75% appearing once. Specimen: PBMCs. These receptors came from a woman between 35 and 50 years old in good health. Some clones in this sample may be carry-over from other donors' samples.

V and J are TRBV7-3 and TRBJ2-5; D unclear. The CDR3 has 13 amino acids. The V and J ends lost 4 bases and 3 bases respectively, with 9 bases between them. The germline gives CDR1 SGHTA, CDR2 FQGTGA. The CDR3 reads CASSSSTEETQYF. The CDR3 coding sequence is TGTGCCAGCAGCTCGTCGACCGAAGAGACCCAGTACTTC. Combining the CDR3 with reference TRBV7-3 and TRBJ2-5 gives the whole variable domain GAGVSQTPSNKVTEKGKYVELRCDPISGHTALYWYRQSLGQGPEFLIYFQGTGAADDSGLPNDRFFAVRPEGSVSTLKIQRTERGDSAVYLCASSSSTEETQYFGPGTRLLVL.

The chain is built from TRBV11-2 and TRBJ2-5, with 9 bases identical to TRBD2. Trimming at V came to 1 base and at J to 4 bases, leaving 10 bases not matched to a gene. CDR1 and CDR2 from the germline V gene are SGHAT and FQNNGV. The length of the CDR3 is 17 residues. The CDR3 spells CASSLGGLAGIRETQYF. The CDR3 region has the DNA TGTGCCAGCAGCTTAGGAGGGCTAGCGGGAATACGAGAGACCCAGTACTTC.

This chain links TRBV5-6 with TRBJ2-2; 8 bases line up with TRBD2. The CDR3 has 16 residues. Unmatched junction bases numbered 10, after V lost 4 bases and J lost 5 bases. Germline CDR1 SGHDT, CDR2 YYEEEE. The CDR3 reads CASSPGGVFVTGELFF. The CDR3, as DNA: TGTGCCAGCAGCCCCGGGGGGGTATTCGTTACCGGGGAGCTGTTTTTT.

V gene TRBV27 combines with J gene TRBJ2-1, with D unclear. Germline CDR1 is MNHEY and CDR2 is SMNVEV (reference sequence). The CDR3 contains 16 residues. The V and J ends lost 7 bases and 0 bases respectively, with 16 bases between them. The CDR3 reads CASTSFSKSSYNEQFF. The CDR3 DNA follows: TGTGCCAGCACCTCATTTAGTAAGAGCTCCTACAATGAGCAGTTCTTC.

This rearrangement joins TRBV28 to TRBJ2-5; the match to TRBD1 covers 8 bases. V trimming: 4 bases; J trimming: 4 bases; junction bases outside the gene matches: 8. This CDR3 contains 15 residues. The germline V gene encodes CDR1 MDHEN and CDR2 SYDVKM. CDR3 loop: CASSSGQVEVETQYF. DNA of the CDR3: TGTGCCAGCAGTTCGGGACAGGTCGAGGTAGAGACCCAGTACTTC.

This clone was detected a few times. CDR3 region: CASSQRDRGSGNTIYF. CDR3 sequence (DNA): TGTGCCAGCAGCCAGAGGGACAGGGGTTCTGGAAACACCATATATTTT. The chain combines TRBV4-2 with TRBJ1-3; 10 bases align to TRBD1. The CDR3 has 16 amino acids. The trim removed 3 bases at V and 1 base at J, leaving 3 bases unmatched. Germline assignment: CDR1 LGHNA and CDR2 YNFKEQ.

In this sample, this clone turned up once. V usage is TRBV5-6 and J usage is TRBJ2-4, with 11 bases lining up with TRBD1. The germline CDR1 and CDR2 sequences are SGHDT and YYEEEE. The CDR3 extends over 16 amino acids. The V segment lost 4 bases and the J segment 7 bases; nucleotides outside the gene matches: 10. CDR3 sequence reads: CASSALIRDRGNIQYF. For the CDR3, the DNA is TGTGCCAGCAGCGCCCTCATCCGGGACAGGGGGAACATTCAGTACTTC. Using reference TRBV5-6 and TRBJ2-4 for the parts outside the CDR3, the full variable domain is DAGVTQSPTHLIKTRGQQVTLRCSPKSGHDTVSWYQQALGQGPQFIFQYYEEEERQRGNFPDRFSGHQFPNYSSELNVNALLLGDSALYLCASSALIRDRGNIQYFGAGTRLSVL.